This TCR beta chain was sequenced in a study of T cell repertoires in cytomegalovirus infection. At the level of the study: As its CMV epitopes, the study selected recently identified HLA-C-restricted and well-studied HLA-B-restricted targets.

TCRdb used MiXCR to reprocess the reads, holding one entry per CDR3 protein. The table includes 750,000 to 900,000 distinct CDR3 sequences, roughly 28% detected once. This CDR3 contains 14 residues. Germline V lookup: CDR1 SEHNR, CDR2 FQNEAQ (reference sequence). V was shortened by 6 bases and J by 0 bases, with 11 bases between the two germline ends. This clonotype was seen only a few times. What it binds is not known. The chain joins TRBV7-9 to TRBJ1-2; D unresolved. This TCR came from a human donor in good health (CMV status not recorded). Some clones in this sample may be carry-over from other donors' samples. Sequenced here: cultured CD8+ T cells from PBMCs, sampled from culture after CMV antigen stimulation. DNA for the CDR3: TGTGCCAGCAGGTCAGAATCAGCTAACTATGGCTACACCTTC. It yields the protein CASRSESANYGYTF.